The 23 T cell receptor beta chains in this list originate from one sample, sequenced in a study of blood T cells in healthy people across ages. A sample-barcoded 5' primer and a J-beta primer mix were used in a second PCR of roughly 7 to 11 cycles. A single record per CDR3 protein comes from TCRdb applying MiXCR to the 5' RACE reads. The sample consists of over 750,000 distinct CDR3 sequences, approximately 25% of them appearing once. These data were likewise used in another study, on T cells of mothers and their children.

Specimen: blood. These receptors all come from a boy aged 5-17 years in good health.

The table lists this clonotype with a few counts. The chain employs TRBV15 and TRBJ2-3, with D unresolved. This CDR3 is built from 17 residues. Between the trimmed V and J ends, which lost 2 bases and 0 bases, there was a span of 15 bases. Germline V CDR1 and CDR2: LNHNV, YYDKDF (reference sequence). CDR3 sequence reads: CATSRTSEGLSTDTQYF. The CDR3 region has the DNA TGTGCCACCAGCAGAACCTCCGAAGGGCTGAGCACAGATACGCAGTATTTT.

This clonotype was picked up a small number of times. The chain uses TRBV13 and TRBJ2-1; D possibly corresponds to TRBD2 (6 bases). Germline assignment: CDR1 PRHDT and CDR2 FYEKMQ (reference sequence). The length of the CDR3 is 16 residues. The V end was cut by 5 bases, the J end by 0 bases, with 14 bases between. CDR3 DNA sequence: TGTGCCAGCAGCGACACAGCGGGTAGCTCCTACAATGAGCAGTTCTTC. It yields the protein CASSDTAGSSYNEQFF. Full variable domain (outside the CDR3, taken from reference TRBV13 and TRBJ2-1): AAGVIQSPRHLIKEKRETATLKCYPIPRHDTVYWYQQGPGQDPQFLISFYEKMQSDKGSIPDRFSAQQFSDYHSELNMSSLELGDSALYFCASSDTAGSSYNEQFFGPGTRLTVL.

This chain joins TRBV11-1 and TRBJ2-3, with no clear D. Per the germline V gene, CDR1 is SGHAT and CDR2 is FQDESV (reference sequence). The CDR3 is 14 amino acids. Trimming took off 3 bases at V and 1 base at J, with 8 bases between the two ends. CDR3 residues: CASSFGPRTDTQYF. The CDR3 DNA follows: TGTGCCAGCAGCTTTGGGCCCCGCACAGATACGCAGTATTTT.

The gene calls are TRBV5-1 and TRBJ2-7; the match to TRBD2 covers 9 bases. There are 14 residues in the CDR3. Germline V gene data show CDR1 as SGHRS and CDR2 as YFSETQ. V lost 3 bases, J lost 3 bases, and 4 bases stayed unmatched. In DNA form, the CDR3 reads TGCGCCAGCAGCTCAGCGGGAGGCAACTACGAGCAGTACTTC. The encoded protein is CASSSAGGNYEQYF.

This clonotype has only a few counts. A junction end diverges from the germline sequence, so it may reflect a read error. The J gene is TRBJ2-7, the V gene TRBV9; possibly TRBD2 for D (5 bases). Germline V CDR1 and CDR2: SGDLS, YYNGEE. The CDR3 is 14 amino acids. CDR3 sequence reads: CACSVGELVYEQYF. The CDR3 coding sequence is TGTGCCTGCAGCGTTGGGGAGTTGGTCTACGAGCAGTACTTC.

This clonotype has only one observation. The genes are TRBV21-1 and TRBJ1-1; TRBD1 was called by the table and not checked on the DNA. TRBV21-1 is labeled a pseudogene. The CDR3 has 19 amino acids. CDR3 sequence reads: CASSPPGTVQIPRNTEAFF. In DNA form, the CDR3 reads TGTGCCAGCAGCCCACCGGGGACAGTGCAAATACCGAGGAACACTGAAGCTTTCTTT.

The V and J genes are TRBV29-1 and TRBJ1-2, with a weak D call TRBD1 (6 bases). The length of the CDR3 is 12 residues. The V end was cut by 2 bases, the J end by 6 bases, with 10 bases between. CDR1 and CDR2 (germline): SQVTM, ANQGSEA. CDR3 nucleotides: TGCAGCGTTGAATCAGGGGAACATGGCTACACCTTC. Translation: CSVESGEHGYTF.

This clonotype was observed a handful of times. The chain links TRBV27 to TRBJ1-6; 8 bases are a match to TRBD1. V lost 6 bases to trimming and J lost 8 bases; unmatched junction nucleotides: 6. Germline V gene data show CDR1 as MNHEY and CDR2 as SMNVEV (reference sequence). This CDR3 spans 14 amino acids. CDR3 amino acids: CASRPTGGYSPLHF. The CDR3 coding sequence is TGTGCCAGCAGGCCAACAGGGGGTTATTCACCCCTCCACTTT.

This clonotype has more than one count but fewer than ten. The chain recombines TRBV29-1 with TRBJ2-3; possibly TRBD2 for D (5 bases). V shed 6 bases and J shed 1 base, with 14 bases lying between them. The CDR3 runs 14 residues. CDR1 and CDR2 from the germline V gene are SQVTM and ANQGSEA. CDR3 region: CSVDRLPRTDTQYF. The CDR3 DNA sequence: TGCAGCGTCGATAGACTACCTCGCACAGATACGCAGTATTTT.

This clonotype came up a few times. The CDR3 sequence: CASSQEDRDTDTQYF. CDR3 DNA sequence: TGCGCCAGCAGCCAAGAGGACAGAGACACAGATACGCAGTATTTT. The V gene is TRBV4-1, the J gene TRBJ2-3; possibly TRBD1 for D (6 bases). There are 15 residues in the CDR3. Trimming pared 0 bases from V and 2 bases from J, leaving 9 bases between. Germline V gene sequence: CDR1 MGHRA, CDR2 YSYEKL.

This clonotype was detected ten times or more. The chain is built from TRBV9 and TRBJ2-7, with D perhaps matching TRBD1 or TRBD2 (5 bases each). Germline CDR1 reads SGDLS; CDR2 reads YYNGEE. V dropped 7 bases and J dropped 6 bases, with 20 bases sitting between them. CDR3 length: 14 amino acids. The CDR3 DNA follows: TGTGCCAGCGCATTCCGGGACCTAGCATCCGAGCAGTACTTC. Amino acid sequence: CASAFRDLASEQYF.

V gene TRBV10-3 combines with J gene TRBJ2-1; 10 bases align to TRBD1. The end of the DNA aligns better with TRBJ2-7, so the J call may be wrong. Germline V gene sequence: CDR1 ENHRY, CDR2 SYGVKD. CDR3 length: 14 amino acids. The CDR3 sequence is CATLDDRGHYEQYF. In DNA, the CDR3 is TGTGCCACCTTAGATGACAGGGGGCACTACGAGCAGTACTTC.

The V and J genes are TRBV12-3 or TRBV12-4 and TRBJ2-3; tentative D call: TRBD1 (6 bases). Trimming took off 6 bases at V and 4 bases at J, with 14 bases between the two ends. The CDR3 is 14 residues long. For the CDR3, the DNA is TGTGCCAGCAGGCCAACATCAGGGGCAGATACGCAGTATTTT. This encodes CASRPTSGADTQYF.

This chain joins TRBV4-3 and TRBJ2-1; the D gene is possibly TRBD2 (5 bases). CDR3 length: 14 amino acids. Germline CDR1 and CDR2: LGHNA and YSLEER. Trimming stripped 1 base from V and 6 bases from J, with 10 bases between. The CDR3 DNA reads as TGCGCCAGCAGCCAAGGGAGGATCCGCAATGAGCAGTTCTTC. Its translation: CASSQGRIRNEQFF.

This clonotype occurred a few times. The V and J genes are TRBV20-1 and TRBJ2-7; D call uncertain. Germline assignment: CDR1 DFQATT and CDR2 SNEGSKA (reference sequence). Trimming stripped 3 bases from V and 7 bases from J, with 22 bases between. The CDR3 has 15 amino acids. In DNA form, the CDR3 reads TGCAGTGCTAGTCCCGGCGCACCCGACCCCTTGGAGCAGTACTTC. Translating gives CSASPGAPDPLEQYF.

Comments on this clonotype: At one end the junction does not follow the germline gene, possibly because of a read error. The gene calls are TRBV3-1 and TRBJ1-2, with no clear D. Germline V lookup: CDR1 LGHDT, CDR2 YNNKEL (reference sequence). The CDR3 has 11 amino acids. Here the CDR3 reads CASSQENGYTF. As DNA, the CDR3 is TGTGCCAGCAGCCAAGAAAATGGGTACACCTTC. Filled out from reference TRBV3-1 and TRBJ1-2, the complete variable domain reads DTAVSQTPKYLVTQMGNDKSIKCEQNLGHDTMYWYKQDSKKFLKIMFSYNNKELIINETVPNRFSPKSPDKAHLNLHINSLELGDSAVYFCASSQENGYTFGSGTRLTVV.

The genes are TRBV29-1 and TRBJ2-5; D is ambiguous. V was shortened by 7 bases and J by 5 bases, with 14 bases between the two germline ends. CDR1 and CDR2 (germline): SQVTM, ANQGSEA. CDR3 length: 12 amino acids. The CDR3 loop is CSAGSAGETQYF. The CDR3 DNA follows: TGCAGCGCCGGGTCCGCCGGGGAGACCCAGTACTTC.

There are a few counts of this clonotype. The rearrangement joins TRBV4-3 to TRBJ2-4, with no clear D. V was pared by 0 bases and J by 0 bases, with 9 bases between. The CDR3 runs 16 residues. In germline, CDR1 is LGHNA, CDR2 YSLEER. The CDR3 spells CASSQDIRLAKNIQYF. For the CDR3, the DNA is TGCGCCAGCAGCCAAGATATCAGACTAGCCAAAAACATTCAGTACTTC.

This clonotype was seen more than once but under ten times. The V and J genes are TRBV6-4 and TRBJ2-7; D might be TRBD1 (6 bases). The CDR3 extends over 13 amino acids. V was pared by 5 bases and J by 3 bases, with 11 bases between. Germline-derived CDR1 and CDR2 are MRHNA and SNTAGT. DNA for the CDR3: TGTGCCAGCAGTCGACAGGTAAACTACGAGCAGTACTTC. Amino acids: CASSRQVNYEQYF.

DNA for the CDR3: TGTGCCAGCAGCGTAGAGTGGCGGGAGGATCGCACAGATACGCAGTATTTT. This codes for CASSVEWREDRTDTQYF. V and J are TRBV9 and TRBJ2-3; 8 positions agree with TRBD2. Germline loops: CDR1 SGDLS, CDR2 YYNGEE. The V and J ends lost 0 bases and 1 base, in that order; junction bases with no gene match: 7. This CDR3 has 17 residues.

In this sample, this clonotype turned up a few times. The genes are TRBV28 and TRBJ2-7, with 8 nucleotides matching TRBD1. The germline CDR1 and CDR2 sequences are MDHEN and SYDVKM. The CDR3 totals 17 residues. J was trimmed by 3 bases and V by 5 bases; bases with no gene match: 15. CDR3 nucleotides: TGTGCCAGCAGTCTCAACCCCGGGACAGGAGACTACTACGAGCAGTACTTC. Translation gives CASSLNPGTGDYYEQYF.

This clonotype occurred a few times. This sequence joins TRBV4-1 and TRBJ1-2; D call uncertain. This CDR3 region has 13 residues. Looked up from germline, CDR1 is MGHRA and CDR2 is YSYEKL. V lost 0 bases, J lost 7 bases, and 9 bases lay in between. Here the CDR3 reads CASSQELVRGYTF. The CDR3 DNA sequence: TGCGCCAGCAGCCAAGAGTTGGTGCGTGGCTACACCTTC.

The rearrangement joins TRBV6-6 to TRBJ1-4; tentatively, D is TRBD1 (5 bases). V was pared by 6 bases and J by 13 bases, with 21 bases between. This CDR3 has 14 amino acids. CDR1 is MNHNY, CDR2 SVGAGI, per germline (reference sequence). The CDR3 DNA is TGTGCCAGCAGCCCCGACAGTGACCGACCGGGACTGTTTTTT. Encoded protein: CASSPDSDRPGLFF.